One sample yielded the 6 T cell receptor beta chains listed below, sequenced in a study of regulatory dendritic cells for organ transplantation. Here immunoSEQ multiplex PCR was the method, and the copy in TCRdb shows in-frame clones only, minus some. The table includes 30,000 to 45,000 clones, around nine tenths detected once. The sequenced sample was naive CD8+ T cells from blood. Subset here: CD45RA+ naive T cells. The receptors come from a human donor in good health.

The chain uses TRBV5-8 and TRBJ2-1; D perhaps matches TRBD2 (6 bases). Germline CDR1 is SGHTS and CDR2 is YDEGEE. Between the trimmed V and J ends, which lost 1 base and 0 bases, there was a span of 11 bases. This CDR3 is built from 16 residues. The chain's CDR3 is CASSLSLARSYNEQFF. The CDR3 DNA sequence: TGTGCCAGCAGCTTGAGCCTAGCGCGCTCCTACAATGAGCAGTTCTTC.

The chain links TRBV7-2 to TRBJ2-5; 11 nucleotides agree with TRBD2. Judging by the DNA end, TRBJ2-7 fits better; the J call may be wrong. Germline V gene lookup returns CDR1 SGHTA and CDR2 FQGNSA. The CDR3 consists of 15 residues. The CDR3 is CASSSLAGGPYEQYF. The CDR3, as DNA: TGTGCCAGCAGCTCGCTAGCGGGGGGCCCCTACGAGCAGTACTTC.

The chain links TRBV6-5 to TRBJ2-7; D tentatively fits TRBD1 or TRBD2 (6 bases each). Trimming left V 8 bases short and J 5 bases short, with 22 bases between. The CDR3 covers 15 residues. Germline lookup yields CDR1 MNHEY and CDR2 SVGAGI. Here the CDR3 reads CASQGSGDNLDEQYF. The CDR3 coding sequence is TGTGCCAGCCAGGGCTCGGGGGACAACCTAGACGAGCAGTACTTC.

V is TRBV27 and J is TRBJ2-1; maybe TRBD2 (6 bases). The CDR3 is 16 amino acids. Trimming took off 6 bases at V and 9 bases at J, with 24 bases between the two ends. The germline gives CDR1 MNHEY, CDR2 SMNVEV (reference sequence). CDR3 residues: CASSPYGGALKSEQFF. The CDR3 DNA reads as TGTGCCAGCAGCCCTTACGGGGGAGCCCTTAAAAGTGAGCAGTTCTTC.

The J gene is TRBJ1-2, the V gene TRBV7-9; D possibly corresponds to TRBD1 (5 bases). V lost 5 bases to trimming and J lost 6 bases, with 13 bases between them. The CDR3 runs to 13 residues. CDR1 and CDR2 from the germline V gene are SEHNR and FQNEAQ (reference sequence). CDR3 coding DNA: TGTGCCAGCAGCGGCAGGGAATCCCATGGCTACACCTTC. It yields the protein CASSGRESHGYTF.

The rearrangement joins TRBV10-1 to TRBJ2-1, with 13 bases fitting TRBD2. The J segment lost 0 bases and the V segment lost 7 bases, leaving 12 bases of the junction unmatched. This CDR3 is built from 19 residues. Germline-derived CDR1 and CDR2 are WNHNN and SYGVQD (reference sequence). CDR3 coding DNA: TGCGCCAGCACCCCAGGGGAGACTAGCGGGAGGAGCTCCTACAATGAGCAGTTCTTC. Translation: CASTPGETSGRSSYNEQFF.